This T cell receptor (beta chain) was retrieved from a study of blood T cells in healthy people across ages. This CDR3 contains 13 residues. Germline V gene sequence: CDR1 SGHRS, CDR2 YFSETQ. V was cut by 7 bases and J by 1 base, with 11 bases left in between. Primers used in a second PCR of about 6 to 11 cycles were a sample-barcoded 5' primer and a J-beta primer mix. TCRdb processed the 5' RACE reads anew with MiXCR; each CDR3 protein has one entry. The sample carries 600,000 to 900,000 distinct CDR3 sequences, approximately 24% recorded once. These records were also assigned to another study, of T cells of mothers and their children. From that study: A second PCR was performed with the M1S primer. This primer added sample barcodes and 2-4 random nucleotides.

This clonotype was obtained from a boy younger than 18 in good health. The rearrangement joins TRBV5-1 to TRBJ1-1; perhaps TRBD1 as D (6 bases). Sequences were obtained from blood. DNA of the CDR3: TGCGCCAGCGCTCCCAGGGGGAACACTGAAGCTTTCTTT. It is translated as CASAPRGNTEAFF.